The 15 T cell receptor beta chains reported below all come from one sample, sequenced in a study of blood T cell repertoires in COVID-19. TCRdb's copy holds only in-frame clones and misses some; the assay was immunoSEQ multiplex PCR. The table includes around 130,000 clones, roughly 90% detected once. What was sequenced was peripheral blood. Every receptor here comes from a man between 65 and 85 years old with active COVID-19.

The rearrangement links TRBV5-1 to TRBJ1-1; D is uncertain. The CDR3 covers 14 residues. V lost 3 bases, J lost 1 base, and 10 bases lay in between. In germline, CDR1 is SGHRS, CDR2 YFSETQ. The CDR3 reads CASSSTTQNTEAFF. The CDR3 region has the DNA TGCGCCAGCAGCTCGACTACCCAGAACACTGAAGCTTTCTTT.

The chain carries TRBV19 and TRBJ1-1, with 10 bases aligning to TRBD1. The CDR3 length is 15 residues. CDR1 and CDR2 from the germline V gene are LNHDA and SQIVND (reference sequence). V dropped 7 bases and J dropped 5; count of bases not matched to a gene: 10. The CDR3 DNA sequence: TGTGCCAGTACTCCCCGGACAGGGGGGGGGACTGAAGCTTTCTTT. Amino acid sequence: CASTPRTGGGTEAFF.

This sequence joins TRBV24-1 and TRBJ2-3, with D uncertain. Per the germline V gene, CDR1 is KGHDR and CDR2 is SFDVKD. The CDR3 covers 11 residues. With 6 bases removed from V and 2 bases from J, the gap between germline ends came to 2 bases. CDR3 in DNA: TGTGCCACCAGTCACACAGATACGCAGTATTTT. Protein sequence: CATSHTDTQYF.

The count of this clone is one. V and J are TRBV28 and TRBJ1-5, with TRBD1 as a possible D gene (6 bases). Between the trimmed V and J ends, which lost 1 base and 12 bases, there was a span of 16 bases. This CDR3 has 14 residues. CDR1 MDHEN and CDR2 SYDVKM come from the germline V gene. This CDR3 reads CASSLSNFNRVQHF. CDR3 nucleotides: TGTGCCAGCAGTTTATCCAATTTTAACAGGGTCCAGCATTTT.

The rearrangement joins TRBV7-9 to TRBJ2-1; tentatively, D is TRBD1 (5 bases). V was shortened by 8 bases and J by 0 bases, with 11 bases between the two germline ends. Per germline, CDR1 SEHNR and CDR2 FQNEAQ (reference sequence). The CDR3 has 14 residues. The CDR3 loop is CASQGVSSYNEQFF. The CDR3 coding sequence is TGTGCCAGCCAAGGGGTTTCCTCCTACAATGAGCAGTTCTTC.

V is TRBV3-1 (or the pseudogene TRBV3-2) and J is TRBJ2-5; D might be TRBD1 (6 bases). V was trimmed by 9 bases and J by 2 bases, leaving 13 bases between them. From germline, CDR1 is LGHDT and CDR2 YNNKEL (reference sequence). The CDR3 extends over 13 amino acids. The CDR3 nucleotides read TGTGCCAGTACCAACAGGGTTCAAGAGACCCAGTACTTC. Protein: CASTNRVQETQYF.

This clone was detected a few times. V and J are TRBV29-1 and TRBJ2-2; D gene ambiguous. The CDR3 has 12 residues. Trimming shortened V by 5 bases and J by 5 bases, and 9 bases separated the two germline ends. CDR1 is SQVTM and CDR2 is ANQGSEA in the germline V gene. The CDR3 DNA sequence: TGCAGCGTTCGCCTAAGAACCGGGGAGCTGTTTTTT. It is translated as CSVRLRTGELFF.

The V and J genes are TRBV30 and TRBJ1-1, with 8 bases lining up with TRBD1. Germline trimming cut 5 bases from V and 4 bases from J; bases unmatched to any gene: 3. Looked up from germline, CDR1 is GTSNPN and CDR2 is SVGIG (reference sequence). This CDR3 spans 12 amino acids. In DNA, the CDR3 is TGTGCCTGGGACAGGGGTGGCACTGAAGCTTTCTTT. The encoded protein is CAWDRGGTEAFF.

This clone appeared a single time. V and J are TRBV6-5 and TRBJ1-1; no clear D. CDR3 size: 14 residues. From germline, CDR1 is MNHEY and CDR2 SVGAGI. The V gene lost 0 bases and the J gene lost 4 bases, with 9 bases spanning the gap. DNA of the CDR3: TGTGCCAGCAGTTACTCGCCGGGGAGCACTGAAGCTTTCTTT. Its protein is CASSYSPGSTEAFF.

The rearrangement uses TRBV28 and TRBJ1-5; D ambiguous. Trimming stripped 5 bases from V and 6 bases from J, with 20 bases between. Germline V CDR1 and CDR2: MDHEN, SYDVKM. This CDR3 is built from 16 residues. CDR3 nucleotides: TGTGCCAGCAGTATCCTCCTTGGGGAGAGAAGTCAGCCCCAGCATTTT. Translated, it gives CASSILLGERSQPQHF.

The V gene is TRBV6-1, the J gene TRBJ2-7, with 10 bases identical to TRBD2. This CDR3 spans 16 amino acids. Germline V gene data show CDR1 as MNHNS and CDR2 as SASEGT. The J segment lost 4 bases and the V segment lost 2 bases, leaving 8 bases of the junction unmatched. The CDR3 loop is CASSERKREGRYEQYF. The CDR3 coding sequence is TGTGCCAGCAGTGAAAGGAAGCGGGAGGGCCGGTACGAGCAGTACTTC.

V usage is TRBV27 and J usage is TRBJ2-1; 10 bases are a match to TRBD2. The CDR3 is 15 residues long. The germline V gene has CDR1 MNHEY and CDR2 SMNVEV (reference sequence). With V trimmed by 6 bases and J by 7 bases, 9 bases remained unmatched. The chain's CDR3 is CASSPLAGARNEQFF. CDR3 coding DNA: TGTGCCAGCAGCCCCCTAGCGGGAGCTCGAAATGAGCAGTTCTTC.

This chain joins TRBV28 and TRBJ1-5; no clear D. The CDR3 loop spans 13 amino acids. Between the trimmed V and J ends, which lost 7 bases and 2 bases, there was a span of 9 bases. Germline CDR1 is MDHEN and CDR2 is SYDVKM. DNA for the CDR3: TGTGCCAGCAACGGCCGGGGCAATCAGCCCCAGCATTTT. It codes for CASNGRGNQPQHF.

The gene calls are TRBV7-9 and TRBJ2-2; 9 bases map to TRBD2. CDR3 size: 16 residues. CDR1 and CDR2 (germline): SEHNR, FQNEAQ (reference sequence). The V and J ends lost 5 bases and 6 bases, in that order; junction bases with no gene match: 10. The CDR3 nucleotides are TGTGCCAGCAGCACGTGGACTAGCGTCACCGCCGGGGAGCTGTTTTTT. Translating it yields CASSTWTSVTAGELFF.

This clone was picked up one time. The chain has TRBV5-8 and TRBJ1-3; TRBD1 aligns across 8 bases. Germline lookup yields CDR1 SGHTS and CDR2 YDEGEE. The V segment lost 3 bases and the J segment 3 bases; nucleotides outside the gene matches: 11. The CDR3 loop spans 17 amino acids. The CDR3 coding sequence is TGTGCCAGCAGCTCACGACAGGGGAAGCTGGGTGGAAACACCATATATTTT. This codes for CASSSRQGKLGGNTIYF.